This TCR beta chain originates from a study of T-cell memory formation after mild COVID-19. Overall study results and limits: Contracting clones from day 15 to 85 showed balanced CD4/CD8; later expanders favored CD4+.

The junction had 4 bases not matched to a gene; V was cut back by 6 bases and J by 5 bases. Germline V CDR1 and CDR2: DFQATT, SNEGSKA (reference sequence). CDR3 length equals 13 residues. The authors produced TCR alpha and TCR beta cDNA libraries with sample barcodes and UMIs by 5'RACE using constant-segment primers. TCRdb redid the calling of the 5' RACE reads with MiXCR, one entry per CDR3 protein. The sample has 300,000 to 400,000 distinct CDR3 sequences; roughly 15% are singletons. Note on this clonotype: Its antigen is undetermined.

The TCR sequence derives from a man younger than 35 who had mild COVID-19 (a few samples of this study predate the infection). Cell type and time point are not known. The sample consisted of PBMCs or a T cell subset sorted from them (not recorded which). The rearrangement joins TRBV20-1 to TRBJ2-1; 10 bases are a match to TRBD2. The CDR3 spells CSAGTSVDNEQFF. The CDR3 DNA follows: TGCAGTGCCGGGACTAGCGTCGACAATGAGCAGTTCTTC.